This section outlines one T cell receptor beta chain sequence together with its context. The repertoire was sequenced with immunoSEQ multiplex PCR; TCRdb's copy has only in-frame clones and lacks some. The sample has 200,000 to 250,000 clones; about 88% are singletons. The CDR3 consists of 16 residues. CDR1 is KGHDR and CDR2 is SFDVKD in the germline V gene. With V trimmed by 9 bases and J by 2 bases, 11 bases remained unmatched. The source of the sample is a study of blood T cell repertoires in COVID-19. The chain combines TRBV24-1 with TRBJ2-2; 7 bases align to TRBD1. Sequencing input: peripheral blood. The sequence was collected from a woman between 45 and 65 years old with COVID-19, enrolled during active disease. The CDR3 sequence: CATRDSTTLNTGELFF. The CDR3 DNA reads as TGTGCCACCCGGGACAGCACAACCCTAAACACCGGGGAGCTGTTTTTT.